The clone carrying this T cell receptor beta chain occurred once. These data belong to a study of blood T cell repertoires in COVID-19. Study as a whole: From the United States, Italy and Spain came samples of acute and convalescent COVID-19. PBMCs, B-cell-depleted T cells, or T cells provided the cDNA or gDNA that made up the material.

As processed by the authors: Using reference gene primer amplification, nucleated cell counts were estimated. Assay used: immunoSEQ multiplex PCR; TCRdb lists only in-frame clones, some missing. V, J and clone size are those of that table, while D and trimming were read from the DNA. The data contain about 220,000 clones, under 90% of them singletons. Germline V CDR1 and CDR2: MNHNS, SASEGT. V gave up 0 bases and J gave up 9 bases, with 12 bases separating them. There are 14 residues in the CDR3. The sequence derives from a woman of 80 years or more with acute or convalescent COVID-19. The source material was peripheral blood. The chain joins TRBV6-1 to TRBJ1-3; D remains ambiguous. CDR3 sequence: CASSEALPGPTIYF. The CDR3 DNA sequence: TGTGCCAGCAGTGAAGCGCTACCAGGCCCCACCATATATTTT.